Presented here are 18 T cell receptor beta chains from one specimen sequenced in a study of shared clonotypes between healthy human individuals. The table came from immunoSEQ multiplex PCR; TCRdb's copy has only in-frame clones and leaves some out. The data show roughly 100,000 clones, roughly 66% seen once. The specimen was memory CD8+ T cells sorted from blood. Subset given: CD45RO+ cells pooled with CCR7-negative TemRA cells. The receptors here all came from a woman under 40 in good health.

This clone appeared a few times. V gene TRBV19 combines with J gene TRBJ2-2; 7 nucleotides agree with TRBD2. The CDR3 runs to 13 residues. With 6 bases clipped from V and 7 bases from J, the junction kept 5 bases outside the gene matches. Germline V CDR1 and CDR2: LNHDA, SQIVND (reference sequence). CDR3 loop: CASSPGGNGELFF. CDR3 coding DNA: TGTGCCAGTAGCCCCGGGGGGAACGGGGAGCTGTTTTTT.

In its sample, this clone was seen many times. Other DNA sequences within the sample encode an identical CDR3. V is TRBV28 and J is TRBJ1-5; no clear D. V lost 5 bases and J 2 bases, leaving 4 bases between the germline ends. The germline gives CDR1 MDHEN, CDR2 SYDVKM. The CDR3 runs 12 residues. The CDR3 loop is CASSGGNQPQHF. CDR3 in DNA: TGTGCCAGCAGTGGTGGCAATCAGCCCCAGCATTTT.

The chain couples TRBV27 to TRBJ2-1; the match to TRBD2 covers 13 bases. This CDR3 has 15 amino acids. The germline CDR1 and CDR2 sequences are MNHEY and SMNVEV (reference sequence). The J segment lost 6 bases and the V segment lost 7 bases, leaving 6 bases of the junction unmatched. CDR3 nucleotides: TGTGCCAGCAACTCGGGACTAGCGGGGAGCAATGAGCAGTTCTTC. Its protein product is CASNSGLAGSNEQFF.

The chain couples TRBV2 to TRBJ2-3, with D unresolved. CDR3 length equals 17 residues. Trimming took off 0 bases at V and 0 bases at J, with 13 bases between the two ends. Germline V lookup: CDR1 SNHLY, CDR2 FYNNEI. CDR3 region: CASSEARTVDSTDTQYF. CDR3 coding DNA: TGTGCCAGCAGTGAAGCAAGGACGGTCGATAGCACAGATACGCAGTATTTT.

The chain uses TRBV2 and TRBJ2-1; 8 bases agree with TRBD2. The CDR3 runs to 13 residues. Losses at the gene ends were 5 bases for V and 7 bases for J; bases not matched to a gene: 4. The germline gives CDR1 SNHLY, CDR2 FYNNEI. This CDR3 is CASSSGRENEQFF. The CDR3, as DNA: TGTGCCAGCAGTAGCGGGAGAGAGAATGAGCAGTTCTTC.

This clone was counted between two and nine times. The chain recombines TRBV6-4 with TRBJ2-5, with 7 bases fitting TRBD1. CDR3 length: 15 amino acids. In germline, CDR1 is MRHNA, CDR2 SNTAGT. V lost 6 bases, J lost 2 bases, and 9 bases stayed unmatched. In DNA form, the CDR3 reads TGTGCCAGCAGGAGTGGGACAGACGTTCAAGAGACCCAGTACTTC. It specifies CASRSGTDVQETQYF.

The CDR3 here is CASSQALAGGWEQYF. DNA of the CDR3: TGCGCCAGCAGCCAAGCACTAGCGGGAGGCTGGGAGCAGTACTTC. The chain couples TRBV4-1 to TRBJ2-7; 12 bases match TRBD2. This CDR3 region has 15 residues. Germline V gives CDR1 MGHRA, CDR2 YSYEKL. V dropped 1 base and J dropped 7; count of bases not matched to a gene: 5.

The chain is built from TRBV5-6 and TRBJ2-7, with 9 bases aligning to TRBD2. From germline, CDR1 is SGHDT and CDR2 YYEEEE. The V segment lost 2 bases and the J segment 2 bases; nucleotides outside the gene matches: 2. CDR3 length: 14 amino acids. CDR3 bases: TGTGCCAGCAGCTTTGGGACTAGCCCCTACGAGCAGTACTTC. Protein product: CASSFGTSPYEQYF.

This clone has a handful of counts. The DNA of the CDR3 is TGTGCCAGCAGCTGGGACAGGGGCTCCTACAATGAGCAGTTCTTC. This codes for CASSWDRGSYNEQFF. The J gene is TRBJ2-1, the V gene TRBV11-2; 10 nucleotides line up with TRBD1. This CDR3 contains 15 residues. J was trimmed by 0 bases and V by 4 bases; bases with no gene match: 0. Looked up from germline, CDR1 is SGHAT and CDR2 is FQNNGV.

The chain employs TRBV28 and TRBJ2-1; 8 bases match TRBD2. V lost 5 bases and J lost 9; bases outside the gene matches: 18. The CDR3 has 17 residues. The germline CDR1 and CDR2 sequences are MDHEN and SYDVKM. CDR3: CASSKLTWLAAGGEQFF. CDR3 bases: TGTGCCAGCAGTAAATTAACGTGGCTAGCGGCGGGGGGTGAGCAGTTCTTC.

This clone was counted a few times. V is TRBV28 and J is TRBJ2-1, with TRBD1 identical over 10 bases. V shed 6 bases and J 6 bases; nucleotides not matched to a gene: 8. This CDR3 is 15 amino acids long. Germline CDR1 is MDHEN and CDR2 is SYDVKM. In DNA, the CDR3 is TGTGCCAGCAGCCGAGGGACAGGGGTTATCAATGAGCAGTTCTTC. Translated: CASSRGTGVINEQFF.

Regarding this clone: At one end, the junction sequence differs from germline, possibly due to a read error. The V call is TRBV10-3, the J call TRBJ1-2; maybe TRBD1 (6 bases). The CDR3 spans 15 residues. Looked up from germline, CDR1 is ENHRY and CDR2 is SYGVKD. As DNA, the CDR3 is TGTGCCAGCAGTTCCCTAGGCGGGGGCGCCGATGGCTACACCTTC. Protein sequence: CASSSLGGGADGYTF.

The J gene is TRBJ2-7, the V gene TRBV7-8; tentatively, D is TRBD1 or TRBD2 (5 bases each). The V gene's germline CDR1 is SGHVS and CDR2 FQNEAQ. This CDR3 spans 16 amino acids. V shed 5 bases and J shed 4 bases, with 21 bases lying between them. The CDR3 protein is CASSPRNRGVAYEQYF. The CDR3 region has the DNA TGTGCCAGCAGCCCACGGAACCGAGGGGTGGCATACGAGCAGTACTTC. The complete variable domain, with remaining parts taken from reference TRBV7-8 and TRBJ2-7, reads GAGVSQSPRYKVAKRGQDVALRCDPISGHVSLFWYQQALGQGPEFLTYFQNEAQLDKSGLPSDRFFAERPEGSVSTLKIQRTQQEDSAVYLCASSPRNRGVAYEQYFGPGTRLTVT.

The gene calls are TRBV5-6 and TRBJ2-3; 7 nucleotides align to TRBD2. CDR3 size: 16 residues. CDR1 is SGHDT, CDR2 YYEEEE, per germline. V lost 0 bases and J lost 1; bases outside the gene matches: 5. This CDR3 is CASSLAERGGTDTQYF. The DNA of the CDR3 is TGTGCCAGCAGCTTGGCCGAGCGGGGCGGCACAGATACGCAGTATTTT.

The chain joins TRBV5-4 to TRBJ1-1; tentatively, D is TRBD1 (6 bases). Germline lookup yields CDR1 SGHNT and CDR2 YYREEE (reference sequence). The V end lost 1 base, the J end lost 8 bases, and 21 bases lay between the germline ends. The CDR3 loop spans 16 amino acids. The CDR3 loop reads CASSLPRKSGGAEAFF. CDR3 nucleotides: TGTGCCAGCAGCTTGCCCCGGAAGTCCGGGGGCGCGGAAGCTTTCTTT.

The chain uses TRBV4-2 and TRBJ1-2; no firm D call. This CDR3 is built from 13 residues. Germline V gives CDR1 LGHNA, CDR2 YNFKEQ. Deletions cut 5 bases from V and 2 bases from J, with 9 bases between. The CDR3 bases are TGTGCCAGCAGCGAACTGGGAAACTATGGCTACACCTTC. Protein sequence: CASSELGNYGYTF.

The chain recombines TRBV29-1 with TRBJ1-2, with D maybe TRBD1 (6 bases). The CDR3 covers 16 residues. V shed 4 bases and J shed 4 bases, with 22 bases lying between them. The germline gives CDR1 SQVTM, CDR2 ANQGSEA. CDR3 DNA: TGCAGCGTTGGAATGTGGGGGCAGAAGGGGAGCTATGGCTACACCTTC. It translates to CSVGMWGQKGSYGYTF.

The CDR3 reads CASSSKGDTDTQYF. Written as DNA, the CDR3 is TGTGCCAGCAGTTCGAAGGGGGACACAGATACGCAGTATTTT. The chain carries TRBV27 and TRBJ2-3; a weak D match, TRBD1 (6 bases). The CDR3 consists of 14 residues. The V and J ends lost 4 bases and 2 bases respectively, with 10 bases between them. Looked up from germline, CDR1 is MNHEY and CDR2 is SMNVEV (reference sequence).